This T cell receptor (beta chain) was recovered during a study of cytomegalovirus exposure and HLA in healthy donors. Whole-study context: In terms of ancestry, the Caucasian-associated cluster contained about 80% of the roughly 360 genotyped donors.

Study findings and constraints: Researchers counted 164 TCR beta chains as cytomegalovirus-associated. Later analysis reportedly placed an Asian-associated ancestry cluster below the roughly 680-donor mean in N-insertions. By HLA locus, TCR association rates varied in a later analysis, with DRB1 showing the most and HLA-C the fewest.

As to this clone: No antigen is known for it.

PCR amplification relied on 60 Vbeta primers (plus 13 Jbeta primers). Assay used: immunoSEQ multiplex PCR; TCRdb lists only in-frame clones, some missing. The sample contains over 100,000 clones, around 80% of which appear only once. The sequencing sample was made of PBMCs. This clonotype originated in a woman aged 40 to 50 in good health and CMV-seronegative.

CDR3 sequence: CASSLGTVFGETQYF. DNA of the CDR3: TGCGCCAGCAGCTTAGGGACAGTCTTTGGGGAGACCCAGTACTTC. The rearrangement uses TRBV5-1 and TRBJ2-5; 7 nucleotides align to TRBD1. CDR3 length: 15 residues. V trimming: 2 bases; J trimming: 5 bases; junction bases outside the gene matches: 9. The germline CDR1 and CDR2 sequences are SGHRS and YFSETQ.